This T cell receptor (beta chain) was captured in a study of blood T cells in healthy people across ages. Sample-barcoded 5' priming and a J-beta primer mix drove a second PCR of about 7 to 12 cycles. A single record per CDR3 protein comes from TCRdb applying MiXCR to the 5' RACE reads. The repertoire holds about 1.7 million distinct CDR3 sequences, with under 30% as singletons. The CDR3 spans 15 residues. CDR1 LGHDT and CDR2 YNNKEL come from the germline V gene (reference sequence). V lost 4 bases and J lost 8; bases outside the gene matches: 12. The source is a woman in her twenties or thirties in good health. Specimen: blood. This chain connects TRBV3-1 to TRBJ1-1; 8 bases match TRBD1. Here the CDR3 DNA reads TGTGCCAGCAGCCTAAACTTTGGACAGGGCCAGGAAGCTTTCTTT. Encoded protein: CASSLNFGQGQEAFF.